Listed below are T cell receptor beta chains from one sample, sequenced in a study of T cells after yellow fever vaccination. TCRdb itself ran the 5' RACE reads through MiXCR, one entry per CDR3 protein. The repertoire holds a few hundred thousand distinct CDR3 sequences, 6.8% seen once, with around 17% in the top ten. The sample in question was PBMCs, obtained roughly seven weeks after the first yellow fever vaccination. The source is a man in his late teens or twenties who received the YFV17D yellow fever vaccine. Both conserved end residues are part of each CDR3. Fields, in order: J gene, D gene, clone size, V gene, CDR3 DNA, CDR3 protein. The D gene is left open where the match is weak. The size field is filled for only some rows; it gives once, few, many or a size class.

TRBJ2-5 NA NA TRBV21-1 TGTGCCAGCACCTTGCCGACAGGGGGTTTTGAGACCCAGTACTTC CASTLPTGGFETQYF
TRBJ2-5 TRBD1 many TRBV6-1 TGTGCCAGCAGTGATCCGGCGGGGGACAGGGGGCTTGGGGAGACCCAGTACTTC CASSDPAGDRGLGETQYF
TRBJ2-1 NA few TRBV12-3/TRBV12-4 TGTGCCAGCAGTCGACAGGAAGGCTACAATGAGCAGTTCTTC CASSRQEGYNEQFF
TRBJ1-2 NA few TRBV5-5 TGTGCCAGCATGGCAGGTCAGAGCTACACCTTC CASMAGQSYTF
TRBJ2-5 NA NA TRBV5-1 TGCGCCACGTCCCGGGGGAATACGAAAGAGACCCAGTACTTC CATSRGNTKETQYF
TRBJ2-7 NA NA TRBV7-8 TGTGCCAGCAGCCCCAGGGAAGGGGAGGACTACGAGCAGTACTTC CASSPREGEDYEQYF
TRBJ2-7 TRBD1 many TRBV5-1 TGCGCCAGCAGCGCCGGGACAGGCACCCACGAGCAGTACTTC CASSAGTGTHEQYF
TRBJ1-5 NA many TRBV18 TGTGCCAGCTCACCGAAAGAAGGAAATCAGCCCCAGCATTTT CASSPKEGNQPQHF
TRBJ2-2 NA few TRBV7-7 TGTGCTAGCAGCCCTAGGACGGTGGCCGGGGAGCTGTTTTTT CASSPRTVAGELFF
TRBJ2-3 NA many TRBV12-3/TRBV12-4 TGTGCCAGCAACCCATCAGGACAAAGCACAGATACGCAGTATTTT CASNPSGQSTDTQYF
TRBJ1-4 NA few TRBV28 TGTGCCAGCAGTTTAGGGTCGGGGACAACTAATGAAAAACTGTTTTTT CASSLGSGTTNEKLFF
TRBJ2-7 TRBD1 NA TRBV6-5 TGTGCCAGCAGTTCGCGGACAGGGTTCGACGAGCAGTACTTC CASSSRTGFDEQYF
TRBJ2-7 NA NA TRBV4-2 TGTGCCAGCAGCCAAGACAGGGGCGCCGGATCGTACGAGCAGTACTTC CASSQDRGAGSYEQYF
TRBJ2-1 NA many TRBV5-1 TGCGCCAGCAGCTTGCTGTGGGGGAGGTGGAATGAGCAGTTCTTC CASSLLWGRWNEQFF
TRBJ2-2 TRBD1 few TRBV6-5 TGTGCCAGCAAACACGCACAGGGGTTGGCCGGGGAGCTGTTTTTT CASKHAQGLAGELFF
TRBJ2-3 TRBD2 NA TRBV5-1 TGCGCCAGCAGCTTGAGGGCTAGCGGGGAGGATACGCAGTATTTT CASSLRASGEDTQYF
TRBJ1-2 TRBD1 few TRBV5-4 TGTGCCAGCAGCTTGGGATCTCCACAGGGGTATAATGGCTACACCTTC CASSLGSPQGYNGYTF
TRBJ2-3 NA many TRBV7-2 TGTGCCAGCAGCGGAGGGGCACGGGATACGCAGTATTTT CASSGGARDTQYF
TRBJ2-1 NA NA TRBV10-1 TGCGCCAGCAGTTATGGATACAATGAGCAGTTCTTC CASSYGYNEQFF
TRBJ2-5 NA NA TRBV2 TGTGCCAGCACGGGGGATGTAGGAGAGACCCAGTACTTC CASTGDVGETQYF
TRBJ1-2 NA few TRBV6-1 TGTGCCAGCAGTGAAAGCGGCTATGGCTACACCTTC CASSESGYGYTF
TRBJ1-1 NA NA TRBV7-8 TGTGCCAGCAGTTTAAGGGAGGGGAACACTGAAGCTTTCTTT CASSLREGNTEAFF
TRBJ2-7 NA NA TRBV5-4 TGTGCCAGCAGCCCCGGACAGCAAAGCTACGAGCAGTACTTC CASSPGQQSYEQYF
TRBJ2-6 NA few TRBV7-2 TGTGCCAGCAGCTTAGTGGGGATTCCGAACGTCCTGACTTTC CASSLVGIPNVLTF
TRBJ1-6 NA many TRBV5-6 TGTGCCAGCAGCCTTAGAGACAGGAGACTCTATAATTCACCCCTCCACTTT CASSLRDRRLYNSPLHF
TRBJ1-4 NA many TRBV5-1 TGCGCCAGCAGCTGGGGGCGGCCGCATGAAAAACTGTTTTTT CASSWGRPHEKLFF
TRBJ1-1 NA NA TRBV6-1 TGTGCCAGCAGTGGAACAGGCTCCTGGGATGGGGCTTTCTTT CASSGTGSWDGAFF
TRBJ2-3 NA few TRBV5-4 TGTGCCAGCAGCCCCCCGACAGGACGCACAGATACGCAGTATTTT CASSPPTGRTDTQYF
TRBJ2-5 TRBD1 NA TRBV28 TGTGCCAGCAGTCCCCAACGGACAGGGGGCGCGGAGACCCAGTACTTC CASSPQRTGGAETQYF
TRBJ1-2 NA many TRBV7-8 TGTGCCAGCAGCTTTACGCACTATGGCTACACCTTC CASSFTHYGYTF